The 3 T cell receptor beta chains below were found in one sample sequenced in a study of regulatory T cells in long-lasting Graves disease (dated by TCRdb to the early 2020s). The library was produced with multiplex PCR. Sequencer: Illumina HiSeq 4000. TCR beta libraries were built with iRepertoire HTBI primers and Arm-PCR amplification of CDR3 regions. In-frame beta chains were kept once TCRdb had trimmed the public reads at Q25 with fastp and called clones with MiXCR. Each CDR3 protein appears once, grouped with its most common genes and DNA. For this sample the table gives roughly 610,000 distinct CDR3 sequences, of which under 20% were detected only once. The top ten hold 18% of the sample. In the paper's terms, the time point label means: newly diagnosed GD, antithyroid drugs for less than 3 months. For both TCR sequencing and RNA sequencing, RNA was extracted from PBMCs in TRIzol. The same sample was also used in a study of T cells in Graves' hyperthyroidism and ophthalmopathy.

Specimen: peripheral blood mononuclear cells (PBMCs), collected at new diagnosis, from a patient treated with antithyroid drugs. These receptor sequences come from a woman aged 30 to 39 with Graves disease. Donor details come from another sample of the same person, matched by shared clones.

The genes are TRBV28 and TRBJ2-1; 8 bases match TRBD1. The V and J ends lost 3 bases and 4 bases, in that order; junction bases with no gene match: 11. Germline V lookup: CDR1 MDHEN, CDR2 SYDVKM. The CDR3 consists of 17 residues. The CDR3 region has the DNA TGTGCCAGCAGTTTGGCCACCTCGACAGGGGTTTACAATGAGCAGTTCTTC. Amino acids: CASSLATSTGVYNEQFF.

This clonotype turned up a few times. The chain combines TRBV5-1 with TRBJ2-7, with 8 bases that match TRBD1. V gave up 4 bases and J gave up 5 bases; unmatched junction bases: 17. CDR3 size: 17 residues. The germline gives CDR1 SGHRS, CDR2 YFSETQ. As DNA, the CDR3 is TGCGCCAGCAGCATTGGACAGGGAACGAGGGACTCGCACGAGCAGTACTTC. Encoded protein: CASSIGQGTRDSHEQYF.

This clonotype has at least ten counts. The genes are TRBV28 and TRBJ1-1; D is possibly TRBD1 (5 bases). The length of the CDR3 is 13 residues. Germline CDR1 reads MDHEN; CDR2 reads SYDVKM. V lost 1 base and J lost 7, with 10 bases in between. The CDR3: CASSLSGVGEAFF. As DNA, the CDR3 is TGTGCCAGCAGTTTATCGGGGGTGGGTGAAGCTTTCTTT.